This TCR beta chain was sequenced for a study of early T cells in non-severe SARS-CoV-2 infection. Background on the study: Investigators sequenced bulk RNA drawn from unsorted whole blood, and chains remained unpaired.

Unmatched junction bases numbered 3, after V lost 2 bases and J lost 1 base. The CDR3 covers 15 residues. Germline CDR1 SGHTA, CDR2 FQGTGA. This clonotype turned up a few times. TCRdb processed the 5' RACE reads anew with MiXCR; each CDR3 protein has one entry. The data show around 22,000 distinct CDR3 sequences, 3.6% seen once. Input material: whole blood. The genes are TRBV7-3 and TRBJ1-1; TRBD1 matches 8 bases. The receptor's source is an adult who was a healthcare worker with PCR-confirmed SARS-CoV-2 infection or an uninfected control (not recorded which). The CDR3 loop is CASSLQGARNTEAFF. The CDR3 region has the DNA TGTGCCAGCAGCTTACAGGGGGCGAGGAACACTGAAGCTTTCTTT.